One and the same sample provided the 27 T cell receptor beta chains below, sequenced in a study of blood T cells in healthy people across ages. Together with a sample-barcoded 5' primer, a J-beta primer mix was included in a second PCR lasting roughly 6 to 12 cycles. TCRdb re-called the 5' RACE reads through MiXCR, storing one row per CDR3 protein. The sample has 700,000 or so distinct CDR3 sequences, about 20% seen once. Specimen: blood. Receptors originate from a man aged 70-80 years in good health.

This chain joins TRBV7-2 and TRBJ2-6, with D perhaps matching TRBD2 (6 bases). Germline V gene sequence: CDR1 SGHTA, CDR2 FQGNSA. The CDR3 is 17 amino acids. The germline V and J ends were trimmed by 5 bases and 0 bases, with 14 bases remaining between them. The CDR3 is CASSPTGLHSGANVLTF. The DNA of the CDR3 is TGTGCCAGCAGCCCGACGGGACTGCACTCTGGGGCCAACGTCCTGACTTTC.

This clonotype has more than one count but fewer than ten. The chain employs TRBV5-4 and TRBJ2-7; D not certain. The V and J ends lost 5 bases and 7 bases respectively, with 13 bases between them. The CDR3 runs to 12 residues. Germline CDR1 reads SGHNT; CDR2 reads YYREEE (reference sequence). CDR3 sequence reads: CASSPNTREQYF. The CDR3 coding sequence is TGTGCCAGCAGTCCTAATACGAGAGAGCAGTACTTC.

This rearrangement joins TRBV28 to TRBJ2-1; D remains unclear. V lost 6 bases to trimming and J lost 4 bases, with 13 bases between them. In germline, CDR1 is MDHEN, CDR2 SYDVKM. CDR3 length: 14 amino acids. In nucleotides, the CDR3 is TGTGCCAGCAGGTCCCCTTTGGGTTACAATGAGCAGTTCTTC. As protein: CASRSPLGYNEQFF.

The CDR3 DNA reads TGTGCCAGCAGTCCACCGGGACTCTACGAGCAGTACTTC. It codes for CASSPPGLYEQYF. This rearrangement joins TRBV28 to TRBJ2-7; D may be TRBD2 (6 bases). Germline V CDR1 and CDR2: MDHEN, SYDVKM. The CDR3 length is 13 residues. V was shortened by 5 bases and J by 3 bases, with 11 bases between the two germline ends.

This clonotype showed up just once. The chain joins TRBV5-1 to TRBJ2-5; 14 bases fit TRBD2. The J call may be in error: the DNA end matches TRBJ2-7 better. The germline CDR1 and CDR2 sequences are SGHRS and YFSETQ. The CDR3 runs 16 residues. The CDR3: CASSPGLAGVWYEQYF. DNA of the CDR3: TGCGCCAGCAGCCCGGGACTAGCGGGAGTATGGTACGAGCAGTACTTC.

A word on this clonotype: This may stem from a read error, because a much larger clone lies one nucleotide away. V is TRBV7-6 and J is TRBJ1-4; 8 nucleotides agree with TRBD1. The trim removed 8 bases at V and 12 bases at J, leaving 11 bases unmatched. CDR1 SGHVS and CDR2 FNYEAQ come from the germline V gene. There are 13 residues in the CDR3. CDR3 coding DNA: TGTGCCAGCGGCCCGGCAGGGGGCAGAGAACTGTTTTTT. It specifies CASGPAGGRELFF.

This clonotype has only a few counts. The chain is built from TRBV28 and TRBJ2-3; 7 positions agree with TRBD2. Germline V gene lookup returns CDR1 MDHEN and CDR2 SYDVKM. Trimming cost V 5 bases and J 2 bases; bases outside gene matches: 7. CDR3 length: 15 residues. The CDR3 sequence is CASSPPSGLTDTQYF. CDR3 DNA sequence: TGTGCCAGCAGTCCCCCTAGCGGACTCACAGATACGCAGTATTTT.

V gene TRBV4-2 combines with J gene TRBJ2-4; 9 nucleotides match TRBD1. In germline, CDR1 is LGHNA, CDR2 YNFKEQ. The CDR3 sequence is 14 residues long. V gave up 2 bases and J gave up 6 bases; unmatched junction bases: 2. As DNA, the CDR3 is TGTGCCAGCAGCCAACGACAGGGGGGAAACATTCAGTACTTC. Its protein is CASSQRQGGNIQYF.

This clonotype has a count of ten or more. The chain links TRBV7-2 to TRBJ1-3; no clear D. Germline values: CDR1 SGHTA, CDR2 FQGNSA. Trimming cost V 5 bases and J 0 bases, with 11 bases left between them. This CDR3 comprises 15 residues. CDR3 region: CASSVTVSSGNTIYF. The DNA for the CDR3 is TGTGCCAGCAGCGTTACTGTAAGCTCTGGAAACACCATATATTTT.

This clonotype showed up many times. V usage is TRBV7-2 and J usage is TRBJ2-5, with 7 bases lining up with TRBD1. Germline CDR1 is SGHTA and CDR2 is FQGNSA. J gave up 5 bases and V 0 bases, and 3 bases lay outside the gene matches. The CDR3 totals 14 residues. This chain's CDR3 is CASSLAVQGETQYF. CDR3 DNA: TGTGCCAGCAGCTTAGCGGTACAGGGGGAGACCCAGTACTTC.

The chain recombines TRBV5-1 with TRBJ2-5; no firm D call. Germline assignment: CDR1 SGHRS and CDR2 YFSETQ. The V gene lost 0 bases and the J gene lost 0 bases, with 12 bases spanning the gap. The CDR3 is made up of 16 amino acids. The DNA of the CDR3 is TGCGCCAGCAGCTTGGGGCAGCATCCTGACCAAGAGACCCAGTACTTC. This encodes CASSLGQHPDQETQYF.

The chain links TRBV4-1 to TRBJ2-5, with TRBD1 matching 7 bases. After removal of 4 bases from V and 0 bases from J, the junction contained 8 bases not matched to a gene. CDR1 and CDR2 (germline): MGHRA, YSYEKL. This CDR3 has 16 residues. The CDR3 here is CASSLSDRTHQETQYF. In nucleotides, the CDR3 is TGCGCCAGCAGCCTCTCGGACAGGACGCACCAAGAGACCCAGTACTTC.

J is TRBJ2-3 and V is TRBV7-6, with 11 bases aligning to TRBD2. There are 17 residues in the CDR3. Germline V gives CDR1 SGHVS, CDR2 FNYEAQ. The junction had 9 bases not matched to a gene; V was cut back by 5 bases and J by 2 bases. CDR3 sequence: CASSLHPGLADTDTQYF. The DNA for the CDR3 is TGTGCCAGCAGCCTCCACCCGGGACTAGCGGACACAGATACGCAGTATTTT.

The chain joins TRBV20-1 to TRBJ2-5, with D perhaps assigned TRBD1 or TRBD2 (5 bases each). The J call is in doubt because the DNA end fits TRBJ2-1 better. This CDR3 has 12 residues. Germline assignment: CDR1 DFQATT and CDR2 SNEGSKA (reference sequence). The CDR3 sequence is CSAEGPNNEQFF. The CDR3 DNA reads as TGCAGTGCTGAGGGACCCAACAATGAGCAGTTCTTC.

This clonotype has only a few counts. The chain joins TRBV27 to TRBJ2-1; no reliable D call. Trimming removed 5 bases at V and 0 bases at J, with 14 bases between. Germline loops: CDR1 MNHEY, CDR2 SMNVEV (reference sequence). The CDR3 loop spans 16 amino acids. The CDR3 DNA sequence: TGTGCCAGCAGTACCCGGCCGGGCAGCTCCTACAATGAGCAGTTCTTC. Encoded protein: CASSTRPGSSYNEQFF.

As for this clonotype: A much larger clone is a single base away; this may be a read error. The chain employs TRBV5-1 and TRBJ1-2; D is unresolved. CDR3 size: 14 residues. Germline CDR1 and CDR2: SGHRS and YFSETQ. The CDR3: CASRPGALDYDYTF. The CDR3 DNA reads as TGCGCCAGCAGACCGGGAGCCCTTGACTATGACTACACCTTC.

The chain has TRBV20-1 and TRBJ1-2, with D hard to call. Trimming took 6 bases from V and 6 from J, leaving 17 bases between them. The CDR3 length is 13 residues. Per the germline V gene, CDR1 is DFQATT and CDR2 is SNEGSKA (reference sequence). The CDR3 DNA reads TGCAGTGCCCAATCGGGCCCTGGGAATGGCTACACCTTC. As protein: CSAQSGPGNGYTF.

This clonotype showed up just a few times. The junction differs from germline at one of its ends, possibly a read error. This chain links TRBV12-3 or TRBV12-4 with TRBJ2-3; TRBD2 matches 8 bases. This CDR3 region has 16 residues. CDR3 nucleotides: TGTGCCAGCAGTTTCGGGGGGGAGGTTAGAGCAGATATGCAGTATTTT. It codes for CASSFGGEVRADMQYF.

This clonotype was found once. The chain joins TRBV29-1 to TRBJ1-1; possibly TRBD1 for D (5 bases). CDR1 SQVTM and CDR2 ANQGSEA come from the germline V gene. The CDR3 runs 14 residues. The germline V and J ends were trimmed by 6 bases and 0 bases, with 14 bases remaining between them. The CDR3 coding sequence is TGCAGCGTCGGCGTGGGGGTCATGAACACTGAAGCTTTCTTT. It yields the protein CSVGVGVMNTEAFF.

This sequence joins TRBV11-2 and TRBJ2-1; 7 bases line up with TRBD2. This CDR3 region has 15 residues. Germline V CDR1 and CDR2: SGHAT, FQNNGV. Germline trimming cut 1 base from V and 9 bases from J; bases unmatched to any gene: 9. DNA of the CDR3: TGTGCCAGCAGCTTAGGGGTCCGGGGGGTTGCTGAGCAGTTCTTC. Translating gives CASSLGVRGVAEQFF.

The chain joins TRBV12-3 or TRBV12-4 to TRBJ2-3; D is possibly TRBD1 (5 bases). The CDR3 length is 15 residues. The V end was cut by 6 bases, the J end by 2 bases, with 15 bases between. The CDR3 DNA sequence: TGTGCCAGCAGCCGTACAGGCCTGAACACAGATACGCAGTATTTT. Protein sequence: CASSRTGLNTDTQYF.

The chain couples TRBV5-1 to TRBJ2-7; D may be TRBD1 or TRBD2 (5 bases each). Germline loops: CDR1 SGHRS, CDR2 YFSETQ. Trimming cost V 0 bases and J 5 bases, with 12 bases left between them. This CDR3 has 14 amino acids. CDR3 sequence (DNA): TGCGCCAGCAGCTTGGACAGGCTGGGAGACGAGCAGTACTTC. Its translation is CASSLDRLGDEQYF.

This clonotype was seen a few times. The DNA is omitted, as the CDR3 cannot be located on it reliably, and the CDR3 follows TCRdb's listing. The CDR3 protein is CSTSGNRQGEKLFF. The V and J genes are TRBV20-1 and TRBJ1-4; the DNA was not compared with TRBD1, the D call given in the table. The CDR3 sequence runs 14 residues, both termini included. The V gene's germline CDR1 is DFQATT and CDR2 SNEGSKA (reference sequence).

A few counts support this clonotype. At one end the junction does not follow the germline gene, possibly because of a read error. V usage is TRBV28 and J usage is TRBJ1-2; D is unresolved. The CDR3 contains 11 residues. CDR1 is MDHEN and CDR2 is SYDVKM in the germline V gene. Here the CDR3 reads CASSGRTVPSF. The CDR3 nucleotides read TGTGCCAGCAGTGGCAGGACGGTTCCTTCCTTC.

The chain recombines TRBV20-1 with TRBJ2-1, with TRBD1 identical over 9 bases. The J call may be in error: the DNA end matches TRBJ2-7 better. CDR1 DFQATT and CDR2 SNEGSKA come from the germline V gene (reference sequence). This CDR3 region has 14 residues. The CDR3 spells CSALAKGTGNEQYV. CDR3 sequence (DNA): TGCAGTGCTCTAGCGAAAGGGACAGGGAACGAGCAGTACGTC.

The chain uses TRBV3-1 and TRBJ2-5, with TRBD2 as a possible D gene (6 bases). CDR1 is LGHDT and CDR2 is YNNKEL in the germline V gene (reference sequence). This CDR3 is 14 amino acids long. V lost 6 bases and J 3 bases, leaving 14 bases between the germline ends. CDR3 DNA: TGTGCCAGCAGTCCCCGGGACTTCGAAGAGACCCAGTACTTC. Protein sequence: CASSPRDFEETQYF.

The rearrangement uses TRBV4-1 and TRBJ2-3; D is unresolved. CDR1 is MGHRA and CDR2 is YSYEKL in the germline V gene. CDR3 length: 13 amino acids. V gave up 1 base and J gave up 2 bases, with 4 bases separating them. CDR3 DNA: TGCGCCAGCAGCCAAGGAATCACAGATACGCAGTATTTT. This sequence encodes CASSQGITDTQYF.